Below are 26 T cell receptor beta chains sequenced from a single sample in a study of vaccination effects on CD4 cells after COVID-19. Cells that had been cultured for roughly 9 days were the source of isolated CD4+ T cells. Two-dose vaccination with either BNT162b2 or mRNA-1273 was given to the participants. Antigen specificity for these receptors is unknown. Produced via immunoSEQ multiplex PCR; TCRdb's table is partial and in-frame only. Here the sample spans tens of thousands of clones, around 70% being singletons. The sequencing here drew on CD4+ T cells from PBMCs cultured without peptide, taken after COVID-19 vaccination. The receptors derive from a human donor who received a COVID-19 vaccine.

This clone turned up a few times. The V gene is TRBV19, the J gene TRBJ1-5; D uncertain. This CDR3 spans 14 amino acids. Trimming took off 0 bases at V and 6 bases at J, with 9 bases between the two ends. The germline V gene encodes CDR1 LNHDA and CDR2 SQIVND (reference sequence). CDR3 sequence: CASSIDDFGQPQHF. DNA for the CDR3: TGTGCCAGTAGTATAGATGATTTTGGTCAGCCCCAGCATTTT.

The CDR3 sequence: CASSYSGTDYYEQYV. CDR3 DNA sequence: TGTGCCAGCAGTTACTCCGGGACCGATTACTACGAGCAGTACGTC. The rearrangement joins TRBV6-6 to TRBJ2-7; D assignment may be TRBD1 or TRBD2 (5 bases each). The germline gives CDR1 MNHNY, CDR2 SVGAGI (reference sequence). This CDR3 contains 15 residues. Trimming removed 0 bases at V and 3 bases at J, with 12 bases between.

This clone is a singleton in its sample. V and J are TRBV15 and TRBJ2-5; D possibly corresponds to TRBD2 (5 bases). Trimming took 8 bases from V and 5 from J, leaving 12 bases between them. Germline V gene sequence: CDR1 LNHNV, CDR2 YYDKDF (reference sequence). The CDR3 consists of 12 residues. The CDR3 DNA follows: TGTGCCACCCGCGGGTCTGCGGAGACCCAGTACTTC. Protein sequence: CATRGSAETQYF.

This chain joins TRBV30 and TRBJ2-2; no clear D. Trimming cost V 0 bases and J 5 bases, with 7 bases left between them. Germline values: CDR1 GTSNPN, CDR2 SVGIG (reference sequence). The CDR3 loop spans 13 amino acids. The CDR3 sequence: CAWSVKGTGELFF. The CDR3 DNA reads TGTGCCTGGAGTGTAAAAGGGACCGGGGAGCTGTTTTTT.

The genes are TRBV6-5 and TRBJ2-3, with D unresolved. There are 15 residues in the CDR3. Looked up from germline, CDR1 is MNHEY and CDR2 is SVGAGI. Trimming took 0 bases from V and 4 from J, leaving 11 bases between them. The CDR3 loop is CASSYSTARADTQYF. The CDR3 DNA follows: TGTGCCAGCAGTTACTCGACCGCCCGCGCAGATACGCAGTATTTT.

The V call is TRBV7-2, the J call TRBJ1-2; D remains ambiguous. Trimming removed 5 bases at V and 0 bases at J, with 4 bases between. Looked up from germline, CDR1 is SGHTA and CDR2 is FQGNSA. The CDR3 spans 12 residues. Here the CDR3 reads CASSLANYGYTF. CDR3 nucleotide sequence: TGTGCCAGCAGCCTCGCTAACTATGGCTACACCTTC.

This chain connects TRBV2 to TRBJ2-1; possibly TRBD1 for D (6 bases). This CDR3 comprises 13 residues. V was cut by 10 bases and J by 7 bases, with 17 bases left in between. In germline, CDR1 is SNHLY, CDR2 FYNNEI. The CDR3 DNA sequence: TGTGCCACCAAACAGGGATGGGGGAATGAGCAGTTCTTC. It encodes CATKQGWGNEQFF. Based on the CDR3 plus reference TRBV2 and TRBJ2-1, the full variable domain is EPEVTQTPSHQVTQMGQEVILRCVPISNHLYFYWYRQILGQKVEFLVSFYNNEISEKSEIFDDQFSVERPDGSNFTLKIRSTKLEDSAMYFCATKQGWGNEQFFGPGTRLTVL.

The chain recombines TRBV11-3 with TRBJ2-3; TRBD2 might be the D (6 bases). Between the trimmed V and J ends, which lost 5 bases and 2 bases, there was a span of 11 bases. This CDR3 is 14 amino acids long. Germline values: CDR1 SGHNT, CDR2 YENEEA. In nucleotides, the CDR3 is TGTGCCAGCAGCCCCGGGGGAACCACAGATACGCAGTATTTT. Encoded protein: CASSPGGTTDTQYF.

DNA for the CDR3: TGTGCCAGCAGCTCTACCATGATTCAGCCCCAGCATTTT. Amino acids: CASSSTMIQPQHF. The V and J genes are TRBV7-2 and TRBJ1-5; the D is unclear. The CDR3 is 13 amino acids. The germline V and J ends were trimmed by 4 bases and 6 bases, with 10 bases remaining between them. Per the germline V gene, CDR1 is SGHTA and CDR2 is FQGNSA.

The J gene is TRBJ2-2, the V gene TRBV18; D unclear. The CDR3 length is 15 residues. Germline CDR1 KGHSH, CDR2 LQKENI. Trimming left V 2 bases short and J 1 base short, with 8 bases between. CDR3 protein: CASSPTAENTGELFF. DNA of the CDR3: TGTGCCAGCTCACCAACAGCAGAGAACACCGGGGAGCTGTTTTTT.

This clone has just a few counts. The chain couples TRBV4-1 to TRBJ2-1; 10 nucleotides align to TRBD2. The junction had 5 bases not matched to a gene; V was cut back by 3 bases and J by 0 bases. Per germline, CDR1 MGHRA and CDR2 YSYEKL. The CDR3 contains 17 residues. Here the CDR3 reads CASSQGLALSSYNEQFF. CDR3 nucleotides: TGCGCCAGCAGCCAGGGACTAGCGCTTAGCTCCTACAATGAGCAGTTCTTC.

The sample holds a few counts of this clone. This rearrangement joins TRBV2 to TRBJ2-1, with D possibly being TRBD2 (6 bases). Germline V lookup: CDR1 SNHLY, CDR2 FYNNEI. The CDR3 extends over 16 amino acids. Between the trimmed V and J ends, which lost 2 bases and 0 bases, there was a span of 11 bases. The CDR3 DNA follows: TGTGCCAGCAGTGAACGGGGGTCGAGCTCCTACAATGAGCAGTTCTTC. It specifies CASSERGSSSYNEQFF.

J is TRBJ2-3 and V is TRBV5-8; D ambiguous. The CDR3 is made up of 15 amino acids. The V gene lost 7 bases and the J gene lost 0 bases, with 15 bases spanning the gap. Germline V gene sequence: CDR1 SGHTS, CDR2 YDEGEE. This CDR3 is CASPLRRPSTDTQYF. As DNA, the CDR3 is TGTGCCAGCCCCCTCCGGAGACCGAGCACAGATACGCAGTATTTT.

This clone has just a few counts. The chain carries TRBV11-3 and TRBJ2-3, with unresolved D. Germline CDR1 is SGHNT and CDR2 is YENEEA. The germline V and J ends were trimmed by 1 base and 4 bases, with 9 bases remaining between them. The CDR3 loop spans 14 amino acids. In DNA, the CDR3 is TGTGCCAGCAGCTTAGGACCTATGGCAGATACGCAGTATTTT. Its protein product is CASSLGPMADTQYF.

The chain employs TRBV5-6 and TRBJ2-5; no reliable D call. The CDR3 sequence is 13 residues long. V was clipped by 0 bases and J by 9 bases, with 12 bases between them. Germline V lookup: CDR1 SGHDT, CDR2 YYEEEE. The chain's CDR3 is CASSLGPARAQYF. In DNA form, the CDR3 reads TGTGCCAGCAGCTTGGGACCAGCCCGGGCCCAGTACTTC.

The V and J genes are TRBV2 and TRBJ2-1; D is uncertain. V shed 7 bases and J shed 0 bases, with 10 bases lying between them. Germline loops: CDR1 SNHLY, CDR2 FYNNEI. The CDR3 runs 14 residues. CDR3 sequence: CASMKGLSYNEQFF. The CDR3 DNA is TGTGCCAGCATGAAAGGGCTCTCCTACAATGAGCAGTTCTTC.

V gene TRBV27 combines with J gene TRBJ1-4, with 7 bases fitting TRBD1. The CDR3 has 15 amino acids. Unmatched junction bases numbered 12, after V lost 6 bases and J lost 8 bases. Germline CDR1 reads MNHEY; CDR2 reads SMNVEV (reference sequence). CDR3 region: CASRPLGQPVEKLFF. CDR3 in DNA: TGTGCCAGCAGGCCGTTGGGACAGCCTGTGGAAAAACTGTTTTTT.

CDR3 in DNA: TGCGCCAGCAGCCGAACTAGAGAGACCCAGTACTTC. Translation gives CASSRTRETQYF. V usage is TRBV4-1 and J usage is TRBJ2-5; tentatively, D is TRBD2 (5 bases). Trimming removed 4 bases at V and 4 bases at J, with 7 bases between. The germline V gene has CDR1 MGHRA and CDR2 YSYEKL. The CDR3 consists of 12 residues.

This clone was seen just once. This chain connects TRBV28 to TRBJ1-4, with TRBD1 as a possible D gene (5 bases). This CDR3 contains 16 residues. Germline CDR1 MDHEN, CDR2 SYDVKM. V was clipped by 5 bases and J by 8 bases, with 21 bases between them. The DNA of the CDR3 is TGTGCCAGCAGTCTCAATCGAGCGGGGGATCGGGAAAAACTGTTTTTT. Protein sequence: CASSLNRAGDREKLFF.

This rearrangement joins TRBV24-1 to TRBJ2-5, with D perhaps TRBD1 or TRBD2 (5 bases each). Germline CDR1 is KGHDR and CDR2 is SFDVKD. This CDR3 comprises 12 residues. V dropped 9 bases and J dropped 4 bases, with 11 bases sitting between them. The CDR3 coding sequence is TGTGCCACCCGGGGCTTTGGAGAGACCCAGTACTTC. Its protein is CATRGFGETQYF.

The chain is built from TRBV9 and TRBJ1-1, with 8 bases matching TRBD1. V lost 0 bases and J lost 10; bases outside the gene matches: 5. The CDR3 is 13 amino acids. CDR1 and CDR2 (germline): SGDLS, YYNGEE. The CDR3 region has the DNA TGTGCCAGCAGCGTAGAACAGGGGGATCTAGCTTTCTTT. It codes for CASSVEQGDLAFF.

The chain uses TRBV29-1 and TRBJ2-1; 10 positions match TRBD2. Germline CDR1 is SQVTM and CDR2 is ANQGSEA. The CDR3 runs 14 residues. J gave up 3 bases and V 7 bases, and 6 bases lay outside the gene matches. CDR3 sequence (DNA): TGCAGCGCCCTTGGACTAGCGGACTACAATGAGCAGTTCTTC. This gives the protein CSALGLADYNEQFF.

This clone was detected once. V usage is TRBV11-2 and J usage is TRBJ1-1, with unresolved D. This CDR3 has 15 amino acids. CDR1 and CDR2 (germline): SGHAT, FQNNGV. The V end lost 0 bases, the J end lost 3 bases, and 11 bases lay between the germline ends. CDR3 loop: CASSLEVRVYTEAFF. The CDR3 nucleotides read TGTGCCAGCAGCTTAGAGGTGAGGGTGTACACTGAAGCTTTCTTT.

V and J are TRBV6-6 and TRBJ1-2, with 7 bases fitting TRBD1. CDR1 and CDR2 (germline): MNHNY, SVGAGI (reference sequence). V lost 7 bases, J lost 1 base, and 9 bases stayed unmatched. This CDR3 has 15 amino acids. For the CDR3, the DNA is TGTGCCAGCACCTTAACACAGGGGATTAACTATGGCTACACCTTC. As protein: CASTLTQGINYGYTF.

V and J are TRBV20-1 and TRBJ2-7; D possibly corresponds to TRBD1 (5 bases). V gave up 6 bases and J gave up 5 bases, with 11 bases separating them. Germline assignment: CDR1 DFQATT and CDR2 SNEGSKA (reference sequence). The CDR3 is 11 residues long. CDR3 residues: CSARAADEQYV. The CDR3 DNA sequence: TGCAGTGCCAGGGCCGCGGACGAGCAGTACGTC.

The genes are TRBV19 and TRBJ2-2; possible D gene TRBD1, 5 bases. In germline, CDR1 is LNHDA, CDR2 SQIVND (reference sequence). CDR3 length: 13 residues. V was shortened by 8 bases and J by 7 bases, with 14 bases between the two germline ends. The chain's CDR3 is CASQNKGVGELFF. The CDR3, as DNA: TGTGCCAGTCAGAATAAAGGGGTCGGGGAGCTGTTTTTT. Together with reference TRBV19 and TRBJ2-2, the CDR3 gives the full variable domain: DGGITQSPKYLFRKEGQNVTLSCEQNLNHDAMYWYRQDPGQGLRLIYYSQIVNDFQKGDIAEGYSVSREKKESFPLTVTSAQKNPTAFYLCASQNKGVGELFFGEGSRLTVL.